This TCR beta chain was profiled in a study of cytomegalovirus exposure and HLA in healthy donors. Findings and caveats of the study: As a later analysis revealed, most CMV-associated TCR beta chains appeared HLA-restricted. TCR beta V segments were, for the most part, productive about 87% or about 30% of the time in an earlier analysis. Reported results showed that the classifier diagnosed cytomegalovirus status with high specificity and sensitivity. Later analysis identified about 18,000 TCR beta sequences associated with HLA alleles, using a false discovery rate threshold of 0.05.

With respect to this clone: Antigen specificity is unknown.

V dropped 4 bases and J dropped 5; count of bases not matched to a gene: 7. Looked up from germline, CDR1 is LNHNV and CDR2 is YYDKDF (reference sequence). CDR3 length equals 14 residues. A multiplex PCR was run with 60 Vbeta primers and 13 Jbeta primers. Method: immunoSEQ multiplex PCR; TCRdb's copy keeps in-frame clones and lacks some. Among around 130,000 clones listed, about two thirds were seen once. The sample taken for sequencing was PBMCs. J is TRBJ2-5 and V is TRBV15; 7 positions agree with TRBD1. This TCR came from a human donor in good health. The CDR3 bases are TGTGCCACCAGCACCCGACAGGGACGGGAGACCCAGTACTTC. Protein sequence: CATSTRQGRETQYF. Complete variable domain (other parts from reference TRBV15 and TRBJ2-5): DAMVIQNPRYQVTQFGKPVTLSCSQTLNHNVMYWYQQKSSQAPKLLFHYYDKDFNNEADTPDNFQSRRPNTSFCFLDIRSPGLGDTAMYLCATSTRQGRETQYFGPGTRLLVL.